The sequence of this TCR beta chain was determined in a study of beta chain features in type 1 diabetes. Turning to the study itself: Patients did not differ from healthy donors in age, gender or cell yield. Study-level points and caveats: Moderate but significant shortening of TCRB CDR3s was recorded in all four CD4+ subsets from Type 1 diabetes patients. PCR, the amplification step, might favor shorter templates, equally in patients and controls.

What was sequenced were expressed TCRB transcripts, since all of the isolated RNA had been reverse transcribed. Sequenced naive, central memory and regulatory T cell samples produced an average of around 3.8 million reads. Repertoires were generated with immunoSEQ multiplex PCR, while TCRdb's copy carries only in-frame clones and drops some. The data contain about 160,000 clones, 7.5% to 8.5% of them singletons. This clone was counted only a few times. Its specificity is not known. The CDR3 has 16 residues. The germline gives CDR1 LGHNT, CDR2 FRNRAP. J lost 1 base, V lost 4 bases, and 9 bases had no gene match. Researchers reported sorting CD4+ naive, central memory, regulatory and stem cell-like memory cells via CD45RO/CCR7/CD25/CD127/CD95/CD27.

This sequence joins TRBV12-5 and TRBJ2-5; TRBD1 matches at 7 bases. Sequences were obtained from central memory CD4+ T cells from blood. The source is a man between 18 and 35 years old with type 1 diabetes. The CDR3 loop is CASGWGRTGLQETQYF. CDR3 nucleotides: TGTGCTAGTGGTTGGGGCCGGACAGGCCTCCAAGAGACCCAGTACTTC.